These T cell receptor beta chains were read from a single sample in a study of shared T cell receptors in the human thymus. This table comes from immunoSEQ multiplex PCR, and its TCRdb copy is limited to in-frame clones, with some not included. The repertoire includes approximately 660,000 clones, 88% of them detected once, and around 0.01% sits in the top ten. These data were likewise used in another study, on human thymus T cells.

The specimen sequenced was thymocytes. These receptors were obtained from a boy under three years old with a congenital heart defect. The CDR3 runs from the conserved cysteine through the conserved F or W. The order of the fields is V gene, D gene, J gene, clone size, CDR3 protein, CDR3 DNA. A D gene is named only where the DNA matches it firmly. Size is omitted from some rows. Given values are once, few, many or a class for expanded clones.

>TRBV5-6|-|TRBJ2-5|-
CASSLSRQAERETQYF
TGTGCCAGCAGCTTGTCCCGACAGGCAGAACGGGAGACCCAGTACTTC
>TRBV14|-|TRBJ2-3|once
CASSFHFDTQYF
TGTGCCAGCAGCTTTCATTTTGATACGCAGTATTTT
>TRBV5-6|-|TRBJ2-6|-
CASSLVQFSGANVLTF
TGTGCCAGCAGCTTGGTACAATTCTCTGGGGCCAACGTCCTGACTTTC
>TRBV29-1|TRBD2|TRBJ2-1|-
CSVGTSRLYNEQFF
TGCAGCGTTGGGACTAGCCGGCTCTACAATGAGCAGTTCTTC
>TRBV16|-|TRBJ2-7|-
CASSQSIPVSYEQYF
TGTGCCAGCAGCCAATCCATACCGGTCTCCTACGAGCAGTACTTC
>TRBV4-3|TRBD2|TRBJ2-7|-
CASSQDPGGRPYEQYF
TGCGCCAGCAGCCAAGACCCGGGAGGCCGTCCCTACGAGCAGTACTTC
>TRBV10-1|TRBD2|TRBJ2-1|-
CASSDPPGASGYNEQFF
TGCGCCAGCAGTGATCCCCCCGGGGCTAGCGGATACAATGAGCAGTTCTTC
>TRBV6-1|-|TRBJ2-2|-
CASREFQGTGELFF
TGTGCCAGCAGGGAGTTCCAAGGTACCGGGGAGCTGTTTTTT
>TRBV7-2|TRBD2|TRBJ2-2|-
CASSLGRTSGTAGELFF
TGTGCCAGCAGCTTAGGCCGGACTAGCGGGACGGCCGGGGAGCTGTTTTTT
>TRBV13|TRBD2|TRBJ2-4|-
CASSLAPPAGEKNIQYF
TGTGCCAGCAGCTTAGCCCCCCCAGCGGGAGAAAAAAACATTCAGTACTTC
>TRBV27|-|TRBJ2-7|few
CASSSGTVSSYEQYF
TGTGCCAGCAGTTCGGGGACTGTCAGCTCCTACGAGCAGTACTTC
>TRBV28|-|TRBJ1-5|-
CASSPGRAIGNQPQHF
TGTGCCAGCAGTCCCGGCAGGGCGATAGGGAATCAGCCCCAGCATTTT
>TRBV7-9|TRBD2|TRBJ2-3|few
CASSRTSGSFTDTQYF
TGTGCCAGCAGTAGGACTAGCGGGAGTTTTACAGATACGCAGTATTTT
>TRBV6-1|TRBD2|TRBJ2-2|once
CASSEKASGMNTGELFF
TGTGCCAGCAGTGAAAAGGCTAGCGGGATGAACACCGGGGAGCTGTTTTTT
>TRBV27|TRBD2|TRBJ2-7|-
CASSNSGRAGQYF
TGTGCCAGCAGTAATAGCGGGAGGGCGGGGCAGTACTTC
>TRBV5-6|TRBD2|TRBJ2-1|-
CASSLGRRLAGCYNEQFF
TGTGCCAGCAGCTTGGGTAGGCGACTAGCGGGTTGCTACAATGAGCAGTTCTTC
>TRBV12-5|-|TRBJ1-1|-
CASGWAGQGGGRAFF
TGTGCTAGTGGTTGGGCAGGCCAAGGGGGTGGTAGAGCTTTCTTT
>TRBV4-2|-|TRBJ2-7|-
CASSQDLTRRLAILYEQYF
TGTGCCAGCAGCCAAGATTTGACCCGGCGCCTAGCGATACTCTACGAGCAGTACTTC
>TRBV7-8|TRBD2|TRBJ2-1|-
CASSQASWGGDEQFF
TGTGCCAGCAGCCAGGCTAGCTGGGGGGGGGATGAGCAGTTCTTC
>TRBV28|TRBD1|TRBJ2-1|-
CASSTGVVLYNEQFF
TGTGCCAGCAGCACAGGGGTGGTCTTATACAATGAGCAGTTCTTC
>TRBV2|-|TRBJ1-4|-
CASSAASSGEKLFF
TGTGCCAGCAGTGCTGCCTCGAGTGGTGAAAAACTGTTTTTT
>TRBV30|-|TRBJ2-3|-
CAWRDGTATQPRSKHGPDTQYF
TGTGCCTGGAGAGACGGGACTGCCACCCAACCACGGTCCAAGCATGGCCCAGATACGCAGTATTTT
>TRBV7-3|TRBD1|TRBJ1-1|-
CASSGGQGSEAFF
TGTGCCAGCAGCGGGGGACAGGGCTCTGAAGCTTTCTTT
>TRBV4-2|TRBD1|TRBJ2-7|-
CASSHHVRTGGYEQYF
TGTGCCAGCAGCCACCACGTCCGGACAGGGGGGTACGAGCAGTACTTC
>TRBV19|-|TRBJ1-1|-
CASSLSREAGRATEAFF
TGTGCCAGTAGTCTTTCGAGAGAGGCAGGGAGGGCCACTGAAGCTTTCTTT
>TRBV6-4|TRBD2|TRBJ2-1|-
CASSELTSGRRGWYNEQFF
TGTGCCAGCAGTGAATTAACTAGCGGGAGGAGGGGTTGGTACAATGAGCAGTTCTTC
>TRBV21-1|-|TRBJ2-2|-
CASSKAGGGSNTGELFF
TGTGCCAGCAGCAAAGCGGGGGGAGGGTCGAACACCGGGGAGCTGTTTTTT
>TRBV4-2|-|TRBJ2-7|once
CASSQERAVIGYEQYF
TGTGCCAGCAGCCAAGAAAGAGCGGTGATAGGCTACGAGCAGTACTTC
>TRBV4-2|TRBD2|TRBJ2-3|-
CASSLNSTSGSTDTQYF
TGTGCCAGCAGCCTTAACTCGACTAGCGGGAGTACAGATACGCAGTATTTT
>TRBV11-3|-|TRBJ2-1|-
CASSLGPSYNEQFF
TGTGCCAGCAGCTTAGGCCCTAGCTACAATGAGCAGTTCTTC
>TRBV28|-|TRBJ1-5|few
CASSLWGNNQPQHF
TGTGCCAGCAGTTTATGGGGCAACAATCAGCCCCAGCATTTT
>TRBV6-4|TRBD2|TRBJ2-1|-
CASSELAGSYNEQFF
TGTGCCAGCAGTGAGCTAGCGGGTTCCTACAATGAGCAGTTCTTC
>TRBV5-1|TRBD1|TRBJ2-1|-
CASRGTGGRNNEQFF
TGCGCCAGCCGGGGGACAGGGGGACGTAACAATGAGCAGTTCTTC
>TRBV29-1|-|TRBJ2-1|-
CSVLAREFYNEQFF
TGCAGCGTCCTAGCTCGGGAGTTCTACAATGAGCAGTTCTTC
>TRBV10-3|-|TRBJ2-7|-
CAINVADKNSYEQYF
TGTGCCATCAACGTAGCGGATAAGAACTCCTACGAGCAGTACTTC
>TRBV19|-|TRBJ1-4|-
CASSTQESEKLFF
TGTGCCAGTAGTACACAGGAAAGTGAAAAACTGTTTTTT
>TRBV7-2|TRBD1|TRBJ1-5|-
CASSLNPMTGANQPQHF
TGTGCCAGCAGCTTAAACCCAATGACAGGGGCCAATCAGCCCCAGCATTTT
>TRBV27|TRBD2|TRBJ2-7|-
CASSPGLAGASYEQYF
TGTGCCAGCAGTCCTGGACTAGCGGGAGCGTCCTACGAGCAGTACTTC
>TRBV15|TRBD1|TRBJ2-3|-
CATSRDGDRGQPTDTQYF
TGTGCCACCAGCAGAGACGGGGACAGGGGACAACCCACAGATACGCAGTATTTT
>TRBV28|TRBD1|TRBJ2-5|-
CASSLFTGAQETQYF
TGTGCCAGCAGTTTATTTACAGGGGCGCAAGAGACCCAGTACTTC
>TRBV6-1|-|TRBJ2-7|-
CASSDRGSEGVPYEQYF
TGTGCCAGCAGTGATAGGGGTTCTGAGGGGGTACCCTACGAGCAGTACTTC
>TRBV28|-|TRBJ1-1|-
CASSPPGGRCTEAFF
TGTGCCAGCAGTCCTCCCGGCGGCCGATGCACTGAAGCTTTCTTT
>TRBV4-1|TRBD1|TRBJ2-3|once
CASSQYIGTGGTDTQYF
TGCGCCAGCAGCCAATACATTGGGACAGGGGGCACAGATACGCAGTATTTT
>TRBV28|TRBD2|TRBJ2-7|-
CASSLPLKREASYEQYF
TGTGCCAGCAGTTTACCCCTCAAGCGGGAGGCCTCCTACGAGCAGTACTTC
>TRBV2|-|TRBJ1-4|-
CASTERRGTNEKLFF
TGTGCCAGCACCGAAAGGAGGGGAACTAATGAAAAACTGTTTTTT
>TRBV5-6|TRBD2|TRBJ2-2|-
CASSFLTSGRNTGELFF
TGTGCCAGCAGCTTTCTGACTAGCGGGAGGAACACCGGGGAGCTGTTTTTT
>TRBV9|-|TRBJ2-3|-
CASSGRGGPDTQYF
TGTGCCAGCAGCGGTCGTGGGGGCCCAGATACGCAGTATTTT
>TRBV11-2|TRBD1|TRBJ2-4|-
CASSLDFTGVGKNIQYF
TGTGCCAGCAGCTTAGATTTTACAGGGGTGGGCAAAAACATTCAGTACTTC
>TRBV10-1|TRBD2|TRBJ2-3|-
CASSEYGLAGGPTDTQYF
TGCGCCAGCAGTGAGTATGGACTAGCGGGAGGGCCAACAGATACGCAGTATTTT
>TRBV7-2|-|TRBJ2-5|-
CASSPHRGGAQETQYF
TGTGCCAGCAGCCCCCACCGGGGCGGGGCCCAAGAGACCCAGTACTTC
>TRBV30|-|TRBJ2-1|-
CAWSPTDFSSYNEQFF
TGTGCCTGGAGCCCGACGGACTTTAGCTCCTACAATGAGCAGTTCTTC
>TRBV28|-|TRBJ1-1|-
CASSLTVNTEAFF
TGTGCCAGCAGTTTAACGGTTAACACTGAAGCTTTCTTT
>TRBV11-2|-|TRBJ1-1|-
CASSLGGRNTEAFF
TGTGCCAGCAGCTTAGGGGGCCGGAACACTGAAGCTTTCTTT
>TRBV6-1|TRBD2|TRBJ2-3|once
CASSDLGLAGGPVTDTQYF
TGTGCCAGCAGTGATCTCGGACTAGCGGGAGGGCCTGTCACAGATACGCAGTATTTT
>TRBV4-2|-|TRBJ2-1|-
CASSQDAPASGQIGDEQFF
TGTGCCAGCAGCCAAGACGCCCCTGCGAGCGGACAGATTGGGGATGAGCAGTTCTTC
>TRBV21-1|-|TRBJ1-1|-
CASSKGGDRSNTEAFF
TGTGCCAGCAGCAAAGGGGGGGACAGGTCGAACACTGAAGCTTTCTTT
>TRBV4-3|-|TRBJ2-7|-
CASSQEQPRTPTHSYEQYF
TGCGCCAGCAGCCAAGAGCAGCCAAGGACACCCACTCACTCCTACGAGCAGTACTTC
>TRBV19|-|TRBJ2-7|-
CASSSHGSYEQYF
TGTGCCAGTAGTAGTCACGGGTCCTACGAGCAGTACTTC